The T cell receptor beta chain described here comes from a study of OX40 agonist ivuxolimab in advanced cancers. At the level of the whole study: The costimulatory receptor OX40 (CD134) was targeted by ivuxolimab, a fully human IgG2 agonistic monoclonal antibody. Three dose-escalation patients achieved partial responses, one with hepatocellular carcinoma and two with cutaneous melanoma. The monotherapy dose-escalation portion (N of about 52 patients) of the phase I ivuxolimab trial is reported in the paper. Of the roughly 51 patients in dose escalation, about 20 had hepatocellular carcinoma, some 15 had melanoma, 9 had renal cell carcinoma and 9 had head and neck cancer. Prior anti-PD-1, anti-PD-L1 or anti-CTLA-4 therapy was permitted, and approximately 41% of dose-escalation patients had received checkpoint inhibitors. The point of sequencing TCRbeta in the periphery was to test whether ivuxolimab changed TCR sequence diversity and drove clonal T-cell expansion. Intravenous ivuxolimab was administered to patients every 2 weeks at six dose levels: 0.01, 0.1, 0.3, 1.5, 3 and 10 mg/kg. In the dose-escalation cohort, 70% to 90% of patients were male, and the mean age was roughly 56 years with a range of about 20 to 80. The study at large found these results: Low levels of normalized T-cell clonal expansion were also seen in some nonresponding patients. In the 0.1-3.0 mg/kg groups, partial responders had among the lowest normalized peripheral clonal expansion, particularly in CD8+ T cells. At doses of 0.1 to 3.0 mg/kg, clonal expansion of both CD4+ and CD8+ T cells in blood was seen between baseline and week 6. The antigen specificity of the peripheral T cells that underwent clonal expansion was not determined. After ivuxolimab, expanded clones were on average more numerous among CD8+ T cells than among CD4+ T cells.

The trial excluded patients who had a history of autoimmune disease or were on systemic immunosuppression. Peripheral blood for TCR sequencing was collected from all dose cohorts at baseline, on cycle 4 day 1, and on cycle 7 day 1. Samples were obtained from an open-label, multicenter, first-in-human phase I dose-escalation trial of ivuxolimab. Adults with locally advanced or metastatic melanoma, renal cell, hepatocellular, or head and neck squamous cell carcinoma were enrolled in the trial. Before TCR sequencing, CD4+ and CD8+ T cells were separately sorted from peripheral blood. Genomic DNA was isolated from the sorted cells so that the TCRbeta CDR3 region could be sequenced. TCRbeta CDR3 regions were sequenced using the immunoSEQ Assay. TCRdb re-hosts the immuneACCESS table, in-frame sequences only. Its copies lack some clones; in the studies checked, an unresolved V gene accounts for under half of them, and the cause for the rest is not known. This sample lists about 36,000 clones; about 77% were detected once. The ten largest clones add up to 21% of the sample.

This clone was recorded once. It lacks a known antigen. No much larger clonotype is one base removed from it; base qualities were not supplied. Via the germline V gene, CDR1 is MNHEY and CDR2 SVGAGI. V is clipped by 3 bases and J by 6 bases, and the sequence between their germline boundaries is 15 bases long. Inclusive of the bounding cysteine and phenylalanine, the CDR3 is 14 residues long. Only the CDR3 portion is preserved as DNA: 42 bases, with reading frame beginning at the first base. Here the sequenced sample was CD4+ or CD8+ T cells sorted from blood, taken in a trial of the OX40 agonist ivuxolimab. The rearranged chain carries TRBV6-5 and TRBJ2-7; the best D guess is TRBD1, with 5 bases matching. The receptor was isolated from an adult with an advanced solid tumor such as melanoma, head and neck, liver or kidney cancer. The CDR3 region: CASSYVREVGEQYF. Here is the DNA: TGTGCCAGCAGTTATGTCAGGGAAGTCGGCGAGCAGTACTTC.